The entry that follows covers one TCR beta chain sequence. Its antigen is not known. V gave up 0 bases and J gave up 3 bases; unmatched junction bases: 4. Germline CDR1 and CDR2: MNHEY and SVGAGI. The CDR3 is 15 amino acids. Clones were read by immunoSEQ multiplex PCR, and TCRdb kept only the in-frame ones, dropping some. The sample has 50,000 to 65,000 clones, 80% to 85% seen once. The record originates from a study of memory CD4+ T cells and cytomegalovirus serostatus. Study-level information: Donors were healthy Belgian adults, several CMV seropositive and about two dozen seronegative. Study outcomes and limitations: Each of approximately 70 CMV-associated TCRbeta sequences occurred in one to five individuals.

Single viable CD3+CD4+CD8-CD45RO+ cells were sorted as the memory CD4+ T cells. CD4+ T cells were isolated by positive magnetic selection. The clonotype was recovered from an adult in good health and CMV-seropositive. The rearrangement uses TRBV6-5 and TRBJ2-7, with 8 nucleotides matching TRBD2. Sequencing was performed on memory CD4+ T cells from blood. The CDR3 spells CASSYSTSADYEQYF. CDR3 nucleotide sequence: TGTGCCAGCAGTTACTCGACTAGCGCTGACTACGAGCAGTACTTC.